This is a list of T cell receptor beta chains from one sample in a study of T cells in Graves' hyperthyroidism and ophthalmopathy. TCRdb called the multiplex PCR reads again in MiXCR, with one record for every CDR3 protein. The table shows some 400,000 distinct CDR3 sequences, with less than 15% occurring only once. The sequencing sample was made of blood. These TCRs come from a man aged 25 to 40 with Graves' hyperthyroidism that later progressed to Graves' ophthalmopathy. Each CDR3 is given with its conserved first and last residue. Fields, in order: D gene, J gene, V gene, CDR3 protein. The D gene is left open where the match is weak.

d_call: TRBD1; j_call: TRBJ2-2; v_call: TRBV24-1; cdr3_aa: CATSDPSGQYTGELFF
d_call: TRBD1; j_call: TRBJ1-2; v_call: TRBV6-1; cdr3_aa: CASRKGGQGMPNYGYTF
d_call: .; j_call: TRBJ2-3; v_call: TRBV12-3/TRBV12-4; cdr3_aa: CAGSLGYTDTQYF
d_call: .; j_call: TRBJ1-6; v_call: TRBV20-1; cdr3_aa: CSASNRVNSPLHF
d_call: TRBD1; j_call: TRBJ1-2; v_call: TRBV12-3/TRBV12-4; cdr3_aa: CASSPSGQETGYTF
d_call: TRBD1; j_call: TRBJ2-5; v_call: TRBV2; cdr3_aa: CAGDRGGRETQYF
d_call: .; j_call: TRBJ1-1; v_call: TRBV7-8; cdr3_aa: CASSFRPGHLNTEAFF
d_call: TRBD2; j_call: TRBJ2-7; v_call: TRBV6-4; cdr3_aa: CASSEDGGEYERYF
d_call: .; j_call: TRBJ2-7; v_call: TRBV11-1; cdr3_aa: CASSPKGWYRSYYEQYF
d_call: TRBD2; j_call: TRBJ2-1; v_call: TRBV29-1; cdr3_aa: CSVEGASGGGSSYNEQFF
d_call: .; j_call: TRBJ1-5; v_call: TRBV27; cdr3_aa: CASRQGLTHSNQPQHF
d_call: .; j_call: TRBJ1-1; v_call: TRBV3-1; cdr3_aa: CASSQAPGSGTEAFF
d_call: .; j_call: TRBJ1-6; v_call: TRBV2; cdr3_aa: CASSGSDAGNSPLHF
d_call: .; j_call: TRBJ1-1; v_call: TRBV20-1; cdr3_aa: CSARDNRNTEAFF
d_call: TRBD1; j_call: TRBJ1-2; v_call: TRBV12-3/TRBV12-4; cdr3_aa: CASTVTGGYGYTF